This T cell receptor (beta chain) stems from a study of T cells in Graves' hyperthyroidism and ophthalmopathy. The germline gives CDR1 MRHNA, CDR2 SNTAGT. The V end was cut by 2 bases, the J end by 2 bases, with 12 bases between. The CDR3 consists of 16 residues. Study results and caveats: Ophthalmopathy could be told apart from stable hyperthyroidism with a 13 V-J model.

The table lists this clonotype with many counts. Its antigen remains unidentified. Amplified regions were TCR beta CDR3 sequences from RNA transcripts. An initial round of RT-PCR targeting the TCR CDR3 relied on the HTBI primer set. TCRdb re-called the multiplex PCR reads with MiXCR, one entry per CDR3 protein. The sample lists 500,000 to 700,000 distinct CDR3 sequences; over 15% were seen once. This chain joins TRBV6-4 and TRBJ2-2; D is uncertain. The sample comprised blood. The receptor's source is a young woman with Graves' hyperthyroidism. DNA of the CDR3: TGTGCCAGCAGTGACAGGGCTGGCCAAAACACCGGGGAGCTGTTTTTT. Its translation is CASSDRAGQNTGELFF.